The entry below gives a single TCR beta chain sequence along with its context. Its target is unknown. This entry is derived from a study of identical twins. Study-wide points: There were fewer insertions in abundant cord blood beta clonotypes, but memory repertoires showed no such pattern. Where beta out-of-frame sequences were concerned, excess twin sharing was weaker. Excess low generation probability was seen in twin-shared out-of-frame alpha sequences.

Trimming removed 5 bases from V and 7 bases from J; junction bases left unmatched: 10. Germline lookup yields CDR1 MNHEY and CDR2 SVGEGT. This CDR3 contains 14 residues. MiXCR, run by TCRdb on the 5' RACE reads, gives a single entry per CDR3 protein. The profile covers approximately 600,000 distinct CDR3 sequences, with 9.5% to 10% appearing a single time and around 3.2% taken by the ten largest. This sample was also put to use in a study of yellow fever vaccine responses in identical twins.

Material for sequencing was PBMCs. This rearrangement joins TRBV6-2 or TRBV6-3 to TRBJ1-2; 7 nucleotides agree with TRBD1. The TCR was taken from a woman aged 18-29 years in good health. CDR3 region: CASSDDRVALGYTF. DNA of the CDR3: TGTGCCAGCAGTGACGACAGGGTTGCTCTTGGCTACACCTTC.